The clone carrying this TCR beta chain occurred a few times. Antigen specificity is unknown. This sample stems from a study of regulatory T cells in long-lasting Graves disease. About the study: The study counted Graves' disease as persistent given over 5 years of antithyroid drugs and positive TSH receptor antibodies.

This CDR3 region has 10 residues. Trimming removed 4 bases from V and 10 bases from J, with 10 bases in between. In germline, CDR1 is SQVTM, CDR2 ANQGSEA. Overall study findings and caveats: TRBV28 was favored in persistent disease, as were TRBJ1-2 and TRBJ2-5. Newly diagnosed patients shared 950 to 1,000 public clonotypes; persistent patients shared around 2,500.

CDR3 regions were amplified by Arm-PCR using iRepertoire HTBI primers to build TCR beta libraries. TCRdb independently ran MiXCR on the multiplex PCR reads; one entry per CDR3 protein. The table lists around 450,000 distinct CDR3 sequences, roughly a fifth of them singletons. Indicated time point: persistent/refractory GD, antithyroid drugs over 5 years with positive TRAb. PBMCs were the source of the RNA used for TCR sequencing. American Thyroid Association guidelines were used to diagnose Graves' disease. The V gene is TRBV29-1, the J gene TRBJ1-2, with D hard to call. The source of this sequence is a female donor with Graves disease. The material sequenced was peripheral blood mononuclear cells (PBMCs), taken when the disease was refractory, from a patient treated with antithyroid drugs. The CDR3: CSVGGSDYTF. The CDR3 nucleotides read TGCAGCGTTGGGGGAAGCGACTACACCTTC.